This T cell receptor (beta chain) is from a study of blood T cell repertoires in COVID-19. The overall study: The study drew acute and convalescent COVID-19 samples from the United States, Italy and Spain. T cells, B-cell-depleted T cells, or PBMCs supplied cDNA or gDNA.

V was pared by 4 bases and J by 2 bases, with 3 bases of the junction left unmatched. CDR1 SGHTA and CDR2 FQGNSA come from the germline V gene. The CDR3 has 14 residues. Original data processing: Cell counts per sample came from amplifying reference gene primers. Clones were sequenced by immunoSEQ multiplex PCR, and TCRdb holds only the in-frame ones, with some missing. The DNA gave D and trimming, while V, J and clone size come from that table. In the table there are around 27,000 clones, about 91% of which are singletons. The chain uses TRBV7-2 and TRBJ2-3, with 7 bases matching TRBD2. The sample comprised peripheral blood. The sequence was obtained from a human donor in a cohort sampled during active COVID-19. The CDR3 DNA sequence: TGTGCCAGCAGCTCTAGCGGCCCCACAGATACGCAGTATTTT. It is translated as CASSSSGPTDTQYF.